One and the same sample provided the 9 T cell receptor beta chains below, sequenced in a study of cytomegalovirus exposure and HLA in healthy donors. PCR used 60 Vbeta primers and 13 Jbeta primers. Generated by immunoSEQ multiplex PCR, the TCRdb table keeps only in-frame clones and is missing some. This repertoire includes 200,000 or so clones. Sequenced input: PBMCs. These receptors came from a boy under 18 in good health and CMV-seronegative.

CDR3 DNA sequence: TGTGCCAGCAGCGACTCGGGCGGGGGCTACGAGCAGTACTTC. Protein sequence: CASSDSGGGYEQYF. This rearrangement joins TRBV6-1 to TRBJ2-7; 7 positions match TRBD2. The CDR3 is made up of 14 amino acids. CDR1 and CDR2 (germline): MNHNS, SASEGT. V lost 6 bases and J lost 3; bases outside the gene matches: 8.

The chain employs TRBV9 and TRBJ2-3; D perhaps matches TRBD2 (5 bases). Germline loops: CDR1 SGDLS, CDR2 YYNGEE. This CDR3 spans 16 amino acids. V gave up 3 bases and J gave up 2 bases, with 16 bases separating them. The chain's CDR3 is CASSAYRGADTDTQYF. The CDR3 coding sequence is TGTGCCAGCAGCGCGTACCGGGGAGCGGACACAGATACGCAGTATTTT.

V gene TRBV7-3 combines with J gene TRBJ2-3, with unresolved D. The CDR3 consists of 14 residues. Looked up from germline, CDR1 is SGHTA and CDR2 is FQGTGA. Trimming pared 5 bases from V and 0 bases from J, leaving 9 bases between. DNA for the CDR3: TGTGCCAGCAGCCCAACAAGTAGCACAGATACGCAGTATTTT. This gives the protein CASSPTSSTDTQYF.

V gene TRBV6-4 combines with J gene TRBJ2-5; 8 nucleotides match TRBD2. The V and J ends lost 4 bases and 2 bases, in that order; junction bases with no gene match: 6. Germline V gene sequence: CDR1 MRHNA, CDR2 SNTAGT. CDR3 length: 15 residues. The CDR3 protein is CASSGKRGRQETQYF. Written as DNA, the CDR3 is TGTGCCAGCAGTGGGAAGCGGGGGAGACAAGAGACCCAGTACTTC.

Here the CDR3 reads CASITRNRGFYGYTF. The CDR3 bases are TGTGCCAGCATCACAAGAAACCGGGGATTCTATGGCTACACCTTC. V and J are TRBV28 and TRBJ1-2; D ambiguous. The CDR3 runs to 15 residues. V was clipped by 7 bases and J by 4 bases, with 19 bases between them. Germline V gene lookup returns CDR1 MDHEN and CDR2 SYDVKM.

The CDR3 nucleotides read TGTGCCAGCAGCTTTCGGGGGGCCCTACCCCCGTCAGATACGCAGTATTTT. Protein sequence: CASSFRGALPPSDTQYF. This chain links TRBV7-3 with TRBJ2-3, with D maybe TRBD2 (7 bases). V lost 3 bases and J 4 bases, leaving 20 bases between the germline ends. The CDR3 spans 17 residues. Germline V CDR1 and CDR2: SGHTA, FQGTGA. Using reference TRBV7-3 and TRBJ2-3 for the parts outside the CDR3, the full variable domain is GAGVSQTPSNKVTEKGKYVELRCDPISGHTALYWYRQSLGQGPEFLIYFQGTGAADDSGLPNDRFFAVRPEGSVSTLKIQRTERGDSAVYLCASSFRGALPPSDTQYFGPGTRLTVL.

The gene calls are TRBV2 and TRBJ1-1; D is unresolved. V was trimmed by 4 bases and J by 6 bases, leaving 3 bases between them. Germline loops: CDR1 SNHLY, CDR2 FYNNEI. The CDR3 totals 10 residues. CDR3 DNA: TGTGCCAGCAGTGCCGCTGAAGCTTTCTTT. This sequence encodes CASSAAEAFF.

The chain employs TRBV7-3 and TRBJ2-1; tentatively, D is TRBD2 (5 bases). Germline V gene data show CDR1 as SGHTA and CDR2 as FQGTGA. V was shortened by 2 bases and J by 8 bases, with 10 bases between the two germline ends. This CDR3 region has 13 residues. In DNA, the CDR3 is TGTGCCAGCAGCTTAGCTAGCTATCATGAGCAGTTCTTC. Translating gives CASSLASYHEQFF.

On this clone itself: Other DNA sequences in the same sample also yield this CDR3. V gene TRBV7-6 combines with J gene TRBJ1-1; tentatively, D is TRBD1 (6 bases). Germline values: CDR1 SGHVS, CDR2 FNYEAQ. The CDR3 consists of 14 residues. Trimming took off 4 bases at V and 0 bases at J, with 9 bases between the two ends. CDR3 in amino acids: CASSSGQMNTEAFF. The DNA of the CDR3 is TGTGCCAGCAGCTCCGGACAGATGAACACTGAAGCTTTCTTT. The complete variable domain, with remaining parts taken from reference TRBV7-6 and TRBJ1-1, reads GAGVSQSPRYKVTKRGQDVALRCDPISGHVSLYWYRQALGQGPEFLTYFNYEAQQDKSGLPNDRFSAERPEGSISTLTIQRTEQRDSAMYRCASSSGQMNTEAFFGQGTRLTVV.